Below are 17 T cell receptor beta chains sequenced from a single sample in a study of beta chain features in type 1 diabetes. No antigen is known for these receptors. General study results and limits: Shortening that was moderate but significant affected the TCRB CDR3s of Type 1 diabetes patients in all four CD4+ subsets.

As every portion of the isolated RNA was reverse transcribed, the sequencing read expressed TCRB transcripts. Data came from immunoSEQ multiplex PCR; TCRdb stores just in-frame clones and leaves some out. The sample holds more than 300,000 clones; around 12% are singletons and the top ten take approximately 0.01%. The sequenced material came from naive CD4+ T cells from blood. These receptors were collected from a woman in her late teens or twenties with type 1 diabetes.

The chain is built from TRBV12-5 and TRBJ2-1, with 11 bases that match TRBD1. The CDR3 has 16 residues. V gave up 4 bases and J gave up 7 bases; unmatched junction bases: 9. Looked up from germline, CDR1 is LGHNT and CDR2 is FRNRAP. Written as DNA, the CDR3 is TGTGCTAGTGGTTCCTCCCGGGACAGGGGGATAAATGAGCAGTTCTTC. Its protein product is CASGSSRDRGINEQFF.

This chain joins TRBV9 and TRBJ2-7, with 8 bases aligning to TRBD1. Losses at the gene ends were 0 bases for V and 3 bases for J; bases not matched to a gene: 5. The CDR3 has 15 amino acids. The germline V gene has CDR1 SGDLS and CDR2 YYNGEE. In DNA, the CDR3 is TGTGCCAGCAGCGTAGACGCAGGGACAGGCTACGAGCAGTACTTC. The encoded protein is CASSVDAGTGYEQYF.

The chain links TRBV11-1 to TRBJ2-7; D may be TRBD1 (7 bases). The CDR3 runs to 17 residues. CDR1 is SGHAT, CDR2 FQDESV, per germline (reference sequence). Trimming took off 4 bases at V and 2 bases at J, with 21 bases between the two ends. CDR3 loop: CASSSAGQYLRTYEQYF. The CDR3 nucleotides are TGTGCCAGCAGCTCCGCGGGACAGTATTTAAGGACCTACGAGCAGTACTTC.

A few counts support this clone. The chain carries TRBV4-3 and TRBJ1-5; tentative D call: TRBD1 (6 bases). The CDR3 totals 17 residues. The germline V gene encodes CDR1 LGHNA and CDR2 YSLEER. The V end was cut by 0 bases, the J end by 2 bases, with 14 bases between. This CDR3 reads CASSQDLGGSGNQPQHF. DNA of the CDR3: TGCGCCAGCAGCCAAGATCTAGGGGGTTCGGGCAATCAGCCCCAGCATTTT.

In DNA, the CDR3 is TGTGCCAGCAGACAGGGATGGGACGAGCAGTACTTC. Translating gives CASRQGWDEQYF. V usage is TRBV2 and J usage is TRBJ2-7, with D possibly matching TRBD1 (6 bases). The V gene lost 6 bases and the J gene lost 5 bases, with 11 bases spanning the gap. Germline lookup yields CDR1 SNHLY and CDR2 FYNNEI. The CDR3 is 12 amino acids.

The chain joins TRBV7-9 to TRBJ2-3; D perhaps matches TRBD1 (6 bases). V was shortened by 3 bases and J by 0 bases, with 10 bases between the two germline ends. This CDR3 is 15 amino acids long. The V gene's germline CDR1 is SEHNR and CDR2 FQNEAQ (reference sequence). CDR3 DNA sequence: TGTGCCAGCAGCTTCCTGACAGGAAGCACAGATACGCAGTATTTT. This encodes CASSFLTGSTDTQYF.

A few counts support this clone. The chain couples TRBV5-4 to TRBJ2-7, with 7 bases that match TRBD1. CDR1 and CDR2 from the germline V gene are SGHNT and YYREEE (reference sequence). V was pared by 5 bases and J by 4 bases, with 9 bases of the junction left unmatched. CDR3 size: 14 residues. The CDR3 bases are TGTGCCAGCAGAGCGGACAGGACTCTTTACGAGCAGTACTTC. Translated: CASRADRTLYEQYF.

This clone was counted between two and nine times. The DNA of the CDR3 is TGTGCCAGCAGTAAATTGACTAGCGTCCCGAACACCGGGGAGCTGTTTTTT. This codes for CASSKLTSVPNTGELFF. The gene calls are TRBV7-8 and TRBJ2-2; 8 bases map to TRBD2. V was clipped by 6 bases and J by 0 bases; unmatched bases: 9. CDR1 is SGHVS, CDR2 FQNEAQ, per germline. The CDR3 length is 17 residues. Full variable domain (outside the CDR3, taken from reference TRBV7-8 and TRBJ2-2): GAGVSQSPRYKVAKRGQDVALRCDPISGHVSLFWYQQALGQGPEFLTYFQNEAQLDKSGLPSDRFFAERPEGSVSTLKIQRTQQEDSAVYLCASSKLTSVPNTGELFFGEGSRLTVL.

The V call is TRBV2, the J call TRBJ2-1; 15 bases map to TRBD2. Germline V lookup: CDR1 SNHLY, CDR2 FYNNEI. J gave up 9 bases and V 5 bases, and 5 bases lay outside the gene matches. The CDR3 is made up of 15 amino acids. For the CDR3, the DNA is TGTGCCAGCAGTCCAGGACTAGCGGGAGGGCGTGAGCAGTTCTTC. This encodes CASSPGLAGGREQFF.

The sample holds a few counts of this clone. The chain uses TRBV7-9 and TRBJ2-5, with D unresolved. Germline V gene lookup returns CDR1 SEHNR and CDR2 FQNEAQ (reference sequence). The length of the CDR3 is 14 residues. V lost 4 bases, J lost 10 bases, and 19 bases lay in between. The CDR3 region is CASSSSLPGRGQYF. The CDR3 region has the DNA TGTGCCAGCAGCTCCAGCCTACCTGGCCGAGGCCAGTACTTC.

CDR3 sequence (DNA): TGTGCCACCCTAGAGCGGGACAGGAATTCACCCCTCCACTTT. This gives the protein CATLERDRNSPLHF. The chain has TRBV2 and TRBJ1-6; the match to TRBD1 covers 8 bases. J was trimmed by 7 bases and V by 10 bases; bases with no gene match: 9. CDR3 length: 14 residues. Per the germline V gene, CDR1 is SNHLY and CDR2 is FYNNEI.

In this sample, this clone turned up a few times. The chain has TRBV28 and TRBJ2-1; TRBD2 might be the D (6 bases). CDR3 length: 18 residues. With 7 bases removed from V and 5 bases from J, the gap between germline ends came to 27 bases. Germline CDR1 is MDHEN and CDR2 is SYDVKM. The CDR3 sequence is CASNPRGIRGMTDNEQFF. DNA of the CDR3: TGTGCCAGCAACCCAAGGGGTATACGCGGGATGACAGACAATGAGCAGTTCTTC.

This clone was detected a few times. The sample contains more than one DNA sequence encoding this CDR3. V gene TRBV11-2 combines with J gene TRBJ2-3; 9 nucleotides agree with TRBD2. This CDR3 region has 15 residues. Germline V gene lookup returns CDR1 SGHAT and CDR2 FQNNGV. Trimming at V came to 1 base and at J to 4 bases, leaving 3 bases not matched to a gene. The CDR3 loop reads CASSLVLAGADTQYF. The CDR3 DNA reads TGTGCCAGCAGCTTAGTCTTAGCGGGAGCAGATACGCAGTATTTT.

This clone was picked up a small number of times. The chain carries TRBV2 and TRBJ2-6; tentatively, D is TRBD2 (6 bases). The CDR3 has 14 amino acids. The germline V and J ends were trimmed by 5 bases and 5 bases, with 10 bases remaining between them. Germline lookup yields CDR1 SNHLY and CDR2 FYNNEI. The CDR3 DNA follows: TGTGCCAGCAGTCTTCGCGGGAGGGCCAACGTCCTGACTTTC. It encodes CASSLRGRANVLTF.

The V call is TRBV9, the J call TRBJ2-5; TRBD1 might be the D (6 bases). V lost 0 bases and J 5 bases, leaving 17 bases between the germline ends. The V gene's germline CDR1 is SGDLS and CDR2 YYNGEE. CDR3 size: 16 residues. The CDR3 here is CASSVAATGLTETQYF. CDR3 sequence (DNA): TGTGCCAGCAGCGTAGCAGCAACAGGGTTGACGGAGACCCAGTACTTC.

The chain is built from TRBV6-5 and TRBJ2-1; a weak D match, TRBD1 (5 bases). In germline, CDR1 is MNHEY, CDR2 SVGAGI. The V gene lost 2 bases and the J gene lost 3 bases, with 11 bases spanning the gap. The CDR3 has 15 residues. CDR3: CASSYRPGNYNEQFF. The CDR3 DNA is TGTGCCAGCAGTTACCGGCCAGGGAACTACAATGAGCAGTTCTTC.

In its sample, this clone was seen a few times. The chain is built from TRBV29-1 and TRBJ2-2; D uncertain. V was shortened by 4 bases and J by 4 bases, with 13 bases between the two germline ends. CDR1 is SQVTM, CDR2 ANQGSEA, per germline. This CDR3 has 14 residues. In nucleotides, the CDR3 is TGCAGCGTTGGCCAAGAGACGGGCACCGGGGAGCTGTTTTTT. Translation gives CSVGQETGTGELFF.